The 10 T cell receptor beta chains below all came from one sample that was sequenced in a study of T-cell reconstitution after alpha-beta-depleted transplantation in children. TCRbeta library construction was performed incorporating unique molecular identifiers. Each CDR3 protein is one row after TCRdb ran MiXCR on the PCR reads. This sample has 500,000 to 600,000 distinct CDR3 sequences, with about 17% found just once. The specimen was PBMCs from the stem cell graft donor, collected from the stem cell graft. The receptors come from a human donor who donated a stem cell graft to a child with acute lymphoblastic leukemia.

The CDR3 spells CATSGSPWEEQYF. For the CDR3, the DNA is TGTGCCACCAGCGGATCTCCCTGGGAGGAGCAGTACTTC. The genes are TRBV15 and TRBJ2-7, with a tentative D call TRBD2 (5 bases). This CDR3 spans 13 amino acids. Between the trimmed V and J ends, which lost 5 bases and 7 bases, there was a span of 15 bases. In germline, CDR1 is LNHNV, CDR2 YYDKDF (reference sequence).

The chain combines TRBV7-2 with TRBJ1-3, with D uncertain. CDR3 length: 14 amino acids. The V end lost 2 bases, the J end lost 0 bases, and 5 bases lay between the germline ends. Germline V gives CDR1 SGHTA, CDR2 FQGNSA. The CDR3 region has the DNA TGTGCCAGCAGCTTACACCCCTCTGGAAACACCATATATTTT. Encoded protein: CASSLHPSGNTIYF. Supplemented by reference TRBV7-2 and TRBJ1-3, the full variable domain reads GAGVSQSPSNKVTEKGKDVELRCDPISGHTALYWYRQSLGQGLEFLIYFQGNSAPDKSGLPSDRFSAERTGGSVSTLTIQRTQQEDSAVYLCASSLHPSGNTIYFGEGSWLTVV.

This clonotype was detected only a few times. The CDR3 loop is CASSYGPTSGSTDTQYF. CDR3 coding DNA: TGTGCCAGCAGTTACGGCCCGACTAGCGGTAGCACAGATACGCAGTATTTT. This chain links TRBV6-5 with TRBJ2-3; 9 bases are shared with TRBD2. In germline, CDR1 is MNHEY, CDR2 SVGAGI. V gave up 2 bases and J gave up 0 bases; unmatched junction bases: 6. CDR3 size: 17 residues.

The rearrangement uses TRBV29-1 and TRBJ1-1, with D tentatively TRBD1 (5 bases). This CDR3 contains 12 residues. Trimming removed 1 base at V and 10 bases at J, with 13 bases between. Germline values: CDR1 SQVTM, CDR2 ANQGSEA. The CDR3 spells CSVEGKGQGAFF. CDR3 DNA: TGCAGCGTTGAAGGCAAGGGGCAAGGAGCTTTCTTT.

The CDR3 DNA sequence: TGTGCCACCAGCCCCCGGGACAGGGTAGGCGAGCAGTACTTC. Protein sequence: CATSPRDRVGEQYF. The chain joins TRBV15 to TRBJ2-7, with 9 nucleotides matching TRBD1. Germline CDR1 LNHNV, CDR2 YYDKDF (reference sequence). V lost 5 bases, J lost 6 bases, and 8 bases stayed unmatched. This CDR3 is built from 14 residues.

The chain has TRBV7-9 and TRBJ2-2; 10 bases match TRBD1. The CDR3 consists of 15 residues. Germline V gene lookup returns CDR1 SEHNR and CDR2 FQNEAQ (reference sequence). Trimming took 5 bases from V and 5 from J; bases not matched to a gene: 5. The CDR3 protein is CASSIGQGVTGELFF. Here the CDR3 DNA reads TGTGCCAGCAGCATCGGACAGGGGGTAACCGGGGAGCTGTTTTTT.

The V and J genes are TRBV5-1 and TRBJ2-3; TRBD2 aligns across 7 bases. The CDR3 has 16 amino acids. CDR1 is SGHRS, CDR2 YFSETQ, per germline. The junction had 8 bases not matched to a gene; V was cut back by 4 bases and J by 0 bases. CDR3 residues: CASSTYWRGSTDTQYF. CDR3 coding DNA: TGCGCCAGCAGCACCTATTGGCGGGGGAGCACAGATACGCAGTATTTT. Full variable domain (missing parts from reference TRBV5-1 and TRBJ2-3): KAGVTQTPRYLIKTRGQQVTLSCSPISGHRSVSWYQQTPGQGLQFLFEYFSETQRNKGNFPGRFSGRQFSNSRSEMNVSTLELGDSALYLCASSTYWRGSTDTQYFGPGTRLTVL.

The V gene is TRBV29-1, the J gene TRBJ2-5; no clear D gene. V was cut by 4 bases and J by 10 bases, with 16 bases left in between. The CDR3 loop spans 12 amino acids. Germline loops: CDR1 SQVTM, CDR2 ANQGSEA. CDR3 bases: TGCAGCGTTGTTGGGCTGACGTCTATCCAGTACTTC. Encoded protein: CSVVGLTSIQYF.

The rearrangement uses TRBV27 and TRBJ1-1, with D possibly TRBD1 on 6 matching bases. The V end lost 2 bases, the J end lost 10 bases, and 17 bases lay between the germline ends. The CDR3 sequence is 14 residues long. Germline CDR1 and CDR2: MNHEY and SMNVEV (reference sequence). As DNA, the CDR3 is TGTGCCAGCAGTTTAACCGACATACAGGGAGCAGCTTTCTTT. Protein product: CASSLTDIQGAAFF.

Concerning this clonotype itself: A read error may produce the germline difference seen at one junction end. The chain carries TRBV11-2 and TRBJ2-7; weak D call: TRBD1 (7 bases). The CDR3 spans 15 residues. Germline V gene sequence: CDR1 SGHAT, CDR2 FQNNGV. Here the CDR3 reads CSSSSRGTVSYEQYF. CDR3 nucleotide sequence: TGTTCCAGCAGCTCTCGGGGGACAGTATCCTACGAGCAGTACTTC.